Following are 21 T cell receptor beta chains from one sample sequenced in a study of cytomegalovirus exposure and HLA in healthy donors. The PCR was carried out with 60 Vbeta primers and 13 Jbeta primers. The method was immunoSEQ multiplex PCR; TCRdb's version includes in-frame clones alone and lacks a portion of them. The sample gives roughly 120,000 clones, roughly 80% of which show up once; around 3% is in the top ten. Sequencing used PBMCs. The receptor source for this set is a male donor in good health and CMV-seronegative.

This clone was seen once. The rearrangement uses TRBV27 and TRBJ2-7; 9 bases line up with TRBD1. V gave up 3 bases and J gave up 7 bases; unmatched junction bases: 7. The CDR3 totals 14 residues. The germline V gene encodes CDR1 MNHEY and CDR2 SMNVEV (reference sequence). The CDR3 DNA reads as TGTGCCAGCAGTTTGGGACAGGGAGGGTTAGAGCAGTACTTC. Translated: CASSLGQGGLEQYF.

The J gene is TRBJ1-1, the V gene TRBV5-4, with D perhaps matching TRBD1 (6 bases). V was shortened by 4 bases and J by 11 bases, with 18 bases between the two germline ends. Germline V gene sequence: CDR1 SGHNT, CDR2 YYREEE (reference sequence). This CDR3 spans 13 amino acids. DNA of the CDR3: TGTGCCAGCAGCCGCGGACAGATAGATGGGGCTTTCTTT. This sequence encodes CASSRGQIDGAFF.

The rearrangement links TRBV12-5 to TRBJ2-1, with 11 bases that match TRBD2. This CDR3 contains 17 residues. Per germline, CDR1 LGHNT and CDR2 FRNRAP. Losses at the gene ends were 5 bases for V and 7 bases for J; bases not matched to a gene: 13. The CDR3 nucleotides read TGTGCTAGTGGTATACGACTAGCGGGATTCGCCAGGAATGAGCAGTTCTTC. Translated: CASGIRLAGFARNEQFF.

The V gene is TRBV5-6, the J gene TRBJ2-7; 12 bases align to TRBD1. Looked up from germline, CDR1 is SGHDT and CDR2 is YYEEEE. With V trimmed by 4 bases and J by 3 bases, 11 bases remained unmatched. This CDR3 contains 17 residues. The CDR3: CASSLYTGTGGFYEQYF. CDR3 bases: TGTGCCAGCAGCCTATATACCGGGACAGGGGGCTTCTACGAGCAGTACTTC.

The DNA of the CDR3 is TGTGCCAGCAGCTCTTCCGGGACAGACTATGGCTACACCTTC. Residues: CASSSSGTDYGYTF. The chain employs TRBV7-9 and TRBJ1-2, with 7 bases identical to TRBD1. Germline CDR1 and CDR2: SEHNR and FQNEAQ (reference sequence). The CDR3 runs to 14 residues. The V and J ends lost 4 bases and 3 bases, in that order; junction bases with no gene match: 5.

The V call is TRBV19, the J call TRBJ1-4; D perhaps matches TRBD1 (5 bases). The germline V gene has CDR1 LNHDA and CDR2 SQIVND (reference sequence). Trimming pared 2 bases from V and 6 bases from J, leaving 13 bases between. The CDR3 has 15 amino acids. The DNA of the CDR3 is TGTGCCAGTAGTATAAATGGGCAGGGCTATGAAAAACTGTTTTTT. Residues: CASSINGQGYEKLFF.

The V gene is TRBV25-1, the J gene TRBJ1-2; 7 bases are a match to TRBD1. The CDR3 spans 14 residues. Germline V gene sequence: CDR1 MGHDK, CDR2 SYGVNS. The trim removed 3 bases at V and 5 bases at J, leaving 6 bases unmatched. The CDR3 here is CASSDPGTEYGYTF. The CDR3 nucleotides are TGTGCCAGCAGTGACCCCGGGACAGAGTATGGCTACACCTTC.

This chain links TRBV5-1 with TRBJ1-2, with D unresolved. This CDR3 has 13 amino acids. V was cut by 0 bases and J by 8 bases, with 11 bases left in between. Germline assignment: CDR1 SGHRS and CDR2 YFSETQ. CDR3 sequence: CASSLEPMAGYTF. The CDR3 DNA sequence: TGCGCCAGCAGCTTGGAACCGATGGCCGGCTACACCTTC.

This clone was recorded once. The chain employs TRBV5-4 and TRBJ1-2, with D possibly TRBD1 on 5 matching bases. CDR1 SGHNT and CDR2 YYREEE come from the germline V gene (reference sequence). V was clipped by 0 bases and J by 4 bases, with 13 bases between them. The CDR3 is 15 residues long. CDR3 residues: CASSLVAGGGYGYTF. CDR3 bases: TGTGCCAGCAGCTTGGTGGCCGGGGGGGGCTATGGCTACACCTTC.

This chain connects TRBV28 to TRBJ2-7; TRBD1 might be the D (7 bases). The CDR3 loop spans 17 amino acids. Germline-derived CDR1 and CDR2 are MDHEN and SYDVKM. The germline V and J ends were trimmed by 10 bases and 6 bases, with 31 bases remaining between them. CDR3 amino acids: CATRLGGRTSIRGEQYF. The DNA for the CDR3 is TGTGCCACCAGACTAGGGGGCAGGACTTCCATCAGGGGCGAGCAGTACTTC.

This chain links TRBV5-1 with TRBJ1-2, with D perhaps TRBD1 (6 bases). The germline gives CDR1 SGHRS, CDR2 YFSETQ. The V end was cut by 2 bases, the J end by 2 bases, with 10 bases between. CDR3 size: 14 residues. Here the CDR3 DNA reads TGCGCCAGCAGCTTCAACAGGGAGAACTATGGCTACACCTTC. Translation: CASSFNRENYGYTF.

The chain's CDR3 is CASSPTSGRNTGELFF. Written as DNA, the CDR3 is TGTGCCAGCTCACCGACTAGCGGGAGGAACACCGGGGAGCTGTTTTTT. This chain uses TRBV18 with TRBJ2-2, with TRBD2 matching over 12 bases. Germline V lookup: CDR1 KGHSH, CDR2 LQKENI. The trim removed 3 bases at V and 1 base at J, leaving 0 bases unmatched. This CDR3 contains 16 residues.

This rearrangement joins TRBV5-6 to TRBJ2-3, with D uncertain. Trimming pared 6 bases from V and 5 bases from J, leaving 13 bases between. The CDR3 has 13 residues. In germline, CDR1 is SGHDT, CDR2 YYEEEE. CDR3 DNA sequence: TGTGCCAGCACCAATACTGTCGGAGATACGCAGTATTTT. Encoded protein: CASTNTVGDTQYF.

This chain joins TRBV7-2 and TRBJ2-3; the D gene is possibly TRBD2 (6 bases). The germline V gene encodes CDR1 SGHTA and CDR2 FQGNSA. Trimming shortened V by 1 base and J by 5 bases, and 10 bases separated the two germline ends. This CDR3 region has 14 residues. CDR3 sequence reads: CASSLDTSLDTQYF. CDR3 DNA: TGTGCCAGCAGCTTAGATACTAGCCTAGATACGCAGTATTTT.

The DNA for the CDR3 is TGTGCCATCAGTGAGAAGGGAGGTTGGGATACGCAGTATTTT. Translation gives CAISEKGGWDTQYF. The chain links TRBV10-3 to TRBJ2-3; the D gene is possibly TRBD2 (6 bases). CDR3 length: 14 amino acids. V gave up 2 bases and J gave up 6 bases, with 12 bases separating them. Germline V gene data show CDR1 as ENHRY and CDR2 as SYGVKD.

The rearrangement joins TRBV11-3 to TRBJ1-1, with 8 bases matching TRBD1. CDR1 SGHNT and CDR2 YENEEA come from the germline V gene. Germline trimming cut 5 bases from V and 5 bases from J; bases unmatched to any gene: 1. The CDR3 extends over 12 amino acids. The CDR3 DNA reads TGTGCCAGCAGCGACAGGGGTACTGAAGCTTTCTTT. It encodes CASSDRGTEAFF.

The gene calls are TRBV18 and TRBJ2-7; 12 nucleotides align to TRBD2. This CDR3 has 15 residues. Germline V CDR1 and CDR2: KGHSH, LQKENI. Losses at the gene ends were 4 bases for V and 4 bases for J; bases not matched to a gene: 5. CDR3 coding DNA: TGTGCCAGCTCACAAGGACTAGCGGGGAAATACGAGCAGTACTTC. Translated, it gives CASSQGLAGKYEQYF.

This sequence joins TRBV6-6 and TRBJ1-2; 9 nucleotides match TRBD1. Per the germline V gene, CDR1 is MNHNY and CDR2 is SVGAGI (reference sequence). With 6 bases clipped from V and 8 bases from J, the junction kept 10 bases outside the gene matches. This CDR3 region has 14 residues. CDR3 sequence (DNA): TGTGCCAGCAGCCCAACAGGGGGCAGGGGGGGCTACACCTTC. This encodes CASSPTGGRGGYTF.

The chain uses TRBV28 and TRBJ1-5; D possibly corresponds to TRBD1 (5 bases). The V and J ends lost 10 bases and 2 bases respectively, with 18 bases between them. Germline loops: CDR1 MDHEN, CDR2 SYDVKM. The length of the CDR3 is 15 residues. The chain's CDR3 is CAIQGGAGGNQPQHF. The CDR3 nucleotides are TGTGCCATCCAGGGAGGGGCTGGTGGCAATCAGCCCCAGCATTTT.

This chain links TRBV9 with TRBJ2-3; 14 bases are a match to TRBD2. The V gene's germline CDR1 is SGDLS and CDR2 YYNGEE. CDR3 size: 16 residues. The junction had 2 bases not matched to a gene; V was cut back by 3 bases and J by 2 bases. The CDR3 DNA reads TGTGCCAGCAGCGGGACTAGCGGGGGGTTCACAGATACGCAGTATTTT. This codes for CASSGTSGGFTDTQYF.

The chain combines TRBV7-8 with TRBJ2-7; D not certain. Trimming took off 2 bases at V and 6 bases at J, with 5 bases between the two ends. This CDR3 region has 11 residues. Germline V gene lookup returns CDR1 SGHVS and CDR2 FQNEAQ. This CDR3 is CASSLTGEQYF. In nucleotides, the CDR3 is TGTGCCAGCAGCTTAACTGGCGAGCAGTACTTC.